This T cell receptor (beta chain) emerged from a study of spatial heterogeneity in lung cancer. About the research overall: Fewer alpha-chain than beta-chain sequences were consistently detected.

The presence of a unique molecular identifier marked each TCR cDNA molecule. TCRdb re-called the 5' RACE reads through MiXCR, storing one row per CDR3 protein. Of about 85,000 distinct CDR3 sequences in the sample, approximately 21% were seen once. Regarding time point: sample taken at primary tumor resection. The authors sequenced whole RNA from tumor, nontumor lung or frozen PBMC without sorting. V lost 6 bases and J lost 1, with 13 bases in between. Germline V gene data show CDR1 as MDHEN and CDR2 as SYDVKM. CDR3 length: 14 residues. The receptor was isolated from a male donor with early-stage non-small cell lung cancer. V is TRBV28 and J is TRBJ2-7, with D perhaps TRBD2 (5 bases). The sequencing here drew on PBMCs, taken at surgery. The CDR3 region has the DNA TGTGCCAGCAGCCAAACCGACTATTCCTACGAGCAGTACTTC. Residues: CASSQTDYSYEQYF.